This T cell receptor beta chain was sequenced for a study of patients and donors after allogeneic stem cell transplantation. TCRdb itself ran the RT-PCR reads through MiXCR, one entry per CDR3 protein. The table has roughly 140,000 distinct CDR3 sequences, roughly 35% seen once. CDR1 LGHNA and CDR2 YNFKEQ come from the germline V gene. The germline V and J ends were trimmed by 0 bases and 4 bases, with 15 bases remaining between them. This CDR3 has 16 residues. The V gene is TRBV4-2, the J gene TRBJ1-1; D gene uncertain. Material for sequencing was blood, either unsorted or a sorted T cell fraction (not recorded which). This clonotype was sampled from a human donor who was either an allogeneic HSCT recipient or a stem cell or donor lymphocyte infusion donor (not recorded which). It is not recorded whose cells these are; they may come from a transplant donor. The DNA of the CDR3 is TGTGCCAGCAGCCAAGAGGGCCGGGGAGGAGGCACTGAAGCTTTCTTT. This gives the protein CASSQEGRGGGTEAFF.